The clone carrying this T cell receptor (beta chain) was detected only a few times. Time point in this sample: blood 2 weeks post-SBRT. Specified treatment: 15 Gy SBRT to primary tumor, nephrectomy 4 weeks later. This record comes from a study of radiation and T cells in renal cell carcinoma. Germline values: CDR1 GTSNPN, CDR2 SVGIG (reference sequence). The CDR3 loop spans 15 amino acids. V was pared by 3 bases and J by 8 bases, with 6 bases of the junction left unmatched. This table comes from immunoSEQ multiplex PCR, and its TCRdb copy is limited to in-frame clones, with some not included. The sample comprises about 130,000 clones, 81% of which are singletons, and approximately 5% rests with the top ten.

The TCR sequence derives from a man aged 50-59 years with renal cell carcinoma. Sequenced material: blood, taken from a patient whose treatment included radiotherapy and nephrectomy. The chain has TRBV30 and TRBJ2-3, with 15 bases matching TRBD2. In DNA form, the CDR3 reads TGTGCCTGGAGCGGACTAGCGGGGGGGTTGGGTACGCAGTATTTT. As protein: CAWSGLAGGLGTQYF.